The clone carrying this T cell receptor beta chain has a count of ten or more. The target antigen is unknown. This sample is drawn from a study of CD8 T cells in ankylosing spondylitis. General study points: The clones that were linked to disease were reported to be significantly enriched in matched synovial fluid samples from ankylosing spondylitis patients. Characteristic of ankylosing spondylitis blood, it appeared, was a TCR beta motif comprising several highly homologous variants.

Quantitative 5'-RACE with molecular barcodes was used to make the TCR beta libraries. Each CDR3 protein gets one entry after TCRdb re-called the 5' RACE reads with MiXCR. Of 100,000 to 150,000 distinct CDR3 sequences in the sample, around 9.7% are singletons; the top ten hold 2.5% to 3.5%. Deletions cut 2 bases from V and 4 bases from J, with 8 bases between. Per the germline V gene, CDR1 is DFQATT and CDR2 is SNEGSKA (reference sequence). CDR3 length: 12 amino acids. The material sequenced was blood, either unsorted or a sorted T cell fraction (not recorded which). This TCR derives from a male donor with ankylosing spondylitis or in good health (not recorded which). V is TRBV20-1 and J is TRBJ1-1; TRBD1 might be the D (5 bases). The CDR3 protein is CSARQGPTEAFF. The CDR3 coding sequence is TGCAGTGCTAGACAGGGCCCCACTGAAGCTTTCTTT.